Given below is one T cell receptor beta chain in context. TCRdb's copy holds only in-frame clones and misses some; the assay was immunoSEQ multiplex PCR. The data contain some 26,000 clones, roughly 80% of them singletons. Per germline, CDR1 LNHDA and CDR2 SQIVND (reference sequence). CDR3 length: 17 amino acids. With 6 bases clipped from V and 0 bases from J, the junction kept 11 bases outside the gene matches. This specimen belongs to a study of sequential checkpoint blockade in melanoma. The sample's treatment: randomized to nivolumab then ipilimumab (arm A) or the reverse (arm B). The V and J genes are TRBV19 and TRBJ1-1, with 9 bases matching TRBD1. The sequencing used CD8+ T cells sorted from blood (inferred from file names), collected from a patient given nivolumab and ipilimumab in sequence. The receptor was derived from a human donor with melanoma. CDR3 loop: CASSKGGTGIMNTEAFF. The CDR3 nucleotides read TGTGCCAGTAGCAAAGGAGGGACAGGGATCATGAACACTGAAGCTTTCTTT.